These T cell receptor beta chains were read from a single sample in a study of read filtering for tumor transcriptome and immune sequencing. TCRdb re-called the reads with MiXCR, one entry per CDR3 protein. The sample lists roughly 130,000 distinct CDR3 sequences, around 13% occurring once. Input material: a population of CD138-negative cells sorted from bone marrow. These receptors originate from a donor older than 35 with multiple myeloma. CDR3s include the opening cysteine and the closing phenylalanine or tryptophan. D genes are given only for firm matches. Clone size is stated in some rows and not others, as once, few, many or a class when expanded.

CDR3aa: CASSLAGTRGQNEQFF
CDR3nt: TGTGCCAGCAGCTTAGCCGGGACTAGGGGTCAGAATGAGCAGTTCTTC
v_gene: TRBV7-2
d_gene: TRBD2
j_gene: TRBJ2-1
abundance: many

CDR3aa: CATRPTSGYTDTQHF
CDR3nt: TGTGCCACCAGGCCGACTAGCGGTTACACAGATACGCAGCATTTT
v_gene: TRBV24-1
d_gene: .
j_gene: TRBJ1-5
abundance: .

CDR3aa: CSVATVTNEKLFF
CDR3nt: TGCAGCGTTGCCACAGTTACTAATGAAAAACTGTTTTTT
v_gene: TRBV29-1
d_gene: .
j_gene: TRBJ1-4
abundance: many

CDR3aa: CSGKSGGRGNEQFF
CDR3nt: TGCAGCGGAAAAAGCGGGGGTCGGGGCAATGAGCAGTTCTTC
v_gene: TRBV29-1
d_gene: TRBD2
j_gene: TRBJ2-1
abundance: many

CDR3aa: CATSDGSQETQYF
CDR3nt: TGTGCCACCAGTGACGGAAGCCAAGAGACCCAGTACTTC
v_gene: TRBV24-1
d_gene: .
j_gene: TRBJ2-5
abundance: many

CDR3aa: CASSPAPRDTEAFF
CDR3nt: TGTGCCAGCTCGCCGGCACCCAGGGACACTGAAGCTTTCTTT
v_gene: TRBV18
d_gene: .
j_gene: TRBJ1-1
abundance: few

CDR3aa: CSARGGNYEQYF
CDR3nt: TGCAGTGCTAGGGGCGGCAACTACGAGCAGTACTTC
v_gene: TRBV20-1
d_gene: .
j_gene: TRBJ2-7
abundance: many

CDR3aa: CASSNRVGTDTQCF
CDR3nt: TGTGCCAGCAGTAACAGGGTCGGCACAGATACGCAGTGTTTT
v_gene: TRBV2
d_gene: .
j_gene: TRBJ2-3
abundance: few

CDR3aa: CASSSSQESTGELFF
CDR3nt: TGTGCCAGCAGTTCCTCGCAGGAATCTACCGGGGAGCTGTTTTTT
v_gene: TRBV6-6
d_gene: .
j_gene: TRBJ2-2
abundance: many

CDR3aa: CASSEEGGGYNEQFF
CDR3nt: TGCGCCAGCAGTGAGGAAGGGGGAGGTTACAATGAGCAGTTCTTC
v_gene: TRBV10-2
d_gene: .
j_gene: TRBJ2-1
abundance: many

CDR3aa: CSVAAGHTEAFF
CDR3nt: TGCAGCGTTGCTGCAGGGCACACTGAAGCTTTCTTT
v_gene: TRBV29-1
d_gene: .
j_gene: TRBJ1-1
abundance: many

CDR3aa: CASSVEPGEKLDSDQPQHF
CDR3nt: TGTGCCAGCAGCGTAGAGCCAGGGGAAAAATTGGATTCAGATCAGCCCCAGCATTTT
v_gene: TRBV9
d_gene: .
j_gene: TRBJ1-5
abundance: many

CDR3aa: CASSQLRRTYEQYF
CDR3nt: TGTGCCAGCAGCCAACTCCGACGGACCTACGAGCAGTACTTC
v_gene: TRBV7-9
d_gene: .
j_gene: TRBJ2-7
abundance: few

CDR3aa: CASSLQGDPTDTQYF
CDR3nt: TGTGCCAGCAGCTTACAGGGGGACCCCACAGATACGCAGTATTTT
v_gene: TRBV7-8
d_gene: TRBD1
j_gene: TRBJ2-3
abundance: few

CDR3aa: CASRLAGGSSDTQYF
CDR3nt: TGCGCCAGCAGGCTAGCGGGAGGAAGCTCAGATACGCAGTATTTT
v_gene: TRBV5-1
d_gene: TRBD2
j_gene: TRBJ2-3
abundance: many

CDR3aa: CASTGSPRYNEQFF
CDR3nt: TGTGCCAGCACTGGGAGCCCCCGTTACAATGAGCAGTTCTTC
v_gene: TRBV12-3/TRBV12-4
d_gene: .
j_gene: TRBJ2-1
abundance: many

CDR3aa: CSANPPAGNEQFF
CDR3nt: TGCAGTGCTAATCCCCCGGCAGGCAATGAGCAGTTCTTC
v_gene: TRBV20-1
d_gene: .
j_gene: TRBJ2-1
abundance: .

CDR3aa: CASSQTGRRETQYF
CDR3nt: TGCGCCAGCAGCCAGACAGGGAGGCGTGAGACCCAGTACTTC
v_gene: TRBV5-1
d_gene: .
j_gene: TRBJ2-5
abundance: .

CDR3aa: CASSSASGGSYNEQFF
CDR3nt: TGTGCCAGCAGTTCCGCTAGCGGCGGCTCCTACAATGAGCAGTTCTTC
v_gene: TRBV28
d_gene: TRBD2
j_gene: TRBJ2-1
abundance: many

CDR3aa: CASTLQGKNTEAFF
CDR3nt: TGTGCCAGCACCCTCCAAGGGAAGAACACTGAAGCTTTCTTT
v_gene: TRBV3-1
d_gene: .
j_gene: TRBJ1-1
abundance: many

CDR3aa: CASSSLGHEQYF
CDR3nt: TGTGCCAGCAGTTCCCTGGGTCACGAGCAGTACTTC
v_gene: TRBV6-6
d_gene: .
j_gene: TRBJ2-7
abundance: many

CDR3aa: CASSILAGASEQYF
CDR3nt: TGCGCCAGCAGCATACTAGCGGGTGCTAGCGAGCAGTACTTC
v_gene: TRBV5-1
d_gene: TRBD2
j_gene: TRBJ2-7
abundance: many

CDR3aa: CSAIQGAGPQHF
CDR3nt: TGCAGTGCTATCCAGGGTGCAGGGCCCCAGCATTTT
v_gene: TRBV20-1
d_gene: .
j_gene: TRBJ1-5
abundance: many

CDR3aa: CASSLKSGTHLNNKQFF
CDR3nt: TGTGCCAGCAGCTTAAAGTCGGGCACACACCTGAACAATAAGCAGTTCTTC
v_gene: TRBV11-3
d_gene: .
j_gene: TRBJ2-1
abundance: .

CDR3aa: CSASGPLISYEQYF
CDR3nt: TGCAGTGCTAGCGGACCCCTGATCTCCTACGAGCAGTACTTC
v_gene: TRBV20-1
d_gene: .
j_gene: TRBJ2-7
abundance: many

CDR3aa: CSASEQGRYNEQLF
CDR3nt: TGCAGTGCTAGTGAACAGGGCCGCTACAATGAGCAGCTCTTC
v_gene: TRBV20-1
d_gene: .
j_gene: TRBJ2-1
abundance: few

CDR3aa: CASSEGSPGLNQPQHF
CDR3nt: TGTGCCAGCAGTGAGGGGAGCCCGGGCCTCAATCAGCCCCAGCATTTT
v_gene: TRBV2
d_gene: .
j_gene: TRBJ1-5
abundance: few

CDR3aa: CASSLTGLGDTQYF
CDR3nt: TGCGCCAGCAGCTTGACAGGTCTGGGAGATACGCAGTATTTT
v_gene: TRBV5-1
d_gene: .
j_gene: TRBJ2-3
abundance: many

CDR3aa: CSVDATGSQQYF
CDR3nt: TGCAGCGTTGACGCGACAGGGAGTCAGCAGTACTTC
v_gene: TRBV29-1
d_gene: TRBD1
j_gene: TRBJ2-7
abundance: few

CDR3aa: CASSELLVPPYEQYF
CDR3nt: TGTGCCAGCAGCGAGCTACTAGTCCCCCCCTACGAGCAGTACTTC
v_gene: TRBV3-1
d_gene: .
j_gene: TRBJ2-7
abundance: .

CDR3aa: CASSYSTGGRSTGELFF
CDR3nt: TGTGCCAGCAGTTACTCGACCGGGGGGCGGTCCACCGGGGAGCTGTTTTTT
v_gene: TRBV6-5
d_gene: .
j_gene: TRBJ2-2
abundance: many

CDR3aa: CASSPPDRREQYF
CDR3nt: TGTGCCAGCAGCCCCCCGGACAGACGCGAGCAGTACTTC
v_gene: TRBV7-8
d_gene: .
j_gene: TRBJ2-7
abundance: .

CDR3aa: CASSQTISGYSNQPQHF
CDR3nt: TGTGCCAGCAGCCAAACCATCTCAGGGTATAGCAATCAGCCCCAGCATTTT
v_gene: TRBV3-1
d_gene: .
j_gene: TRBJ1-5
abundance: many

CDR3aa: CASSLTSGVSADTQYF
CDR3nt: TGCGCCAGCAGCTTAACTAGCGGGGTCAGTGCAGATACGCAGTATTTT
v_gene: TRBV5-1
d_gene: TRBD2
j_gene: TRBJ2-3
abundance: .

CDR3aa: CASNQPRVGFTEAFF
CDR3nt: TGTGCCAGTAATCAACCCCGGGTGGGTTTCACTGAAGCTTTCTTT
v_gene: TRBV19
d_gene: .
j_gene: TRBJ1-1
abundance: .

CDR3aa: CASSRTGLLRDSPLHF
CDR3nt: TGTGCCAGTAGTAGAACCGGGCTCTTGAGGGATTCACCCCTCCACTTT
v_gene: TRBV19
d_gene: .
j_gene: TRBJ1-6
abundance: many

CDR3aa: CSVRTGATEAFF
CDR3nt: TGCAGCGTTAGGACAGGGGCCACTGAAGCTTTCTTT
v_gene: TRBV29-1
d_gene: TRBD1
j_gene: TRBJ1-1
abundance: few

CDR3aa: CAISESLQPQHF
CDR3nt: TGTGCCATCAGTGAGTCTCTCCAGCCCCAGCATTTT
v_gene: TRBV10-3
d_gene: .
j_gene: TRBJ1-5
abundance: many

CDR3aa: CASMDYGYTF
CDR3nt: TGTGCCAGCATGGACTATGGCTACACCTTC
v_gene: TRBV2
d_gene: .
j_gene: TRBJ1-2
abundance: many

CDR3aa: CSVETTRGLGELFF
CDR3nt: TGCAGCGTTGAGACTACCAGGGGGCTCGGGGAGCTGTTTTTT
v_gene: TRBV29-1
d_gene: TRBD1
j_gene: TRBJ2-2
abundance: many

CDR3aa: CASSLRSVGTGELFF
CDR3nt: TGTGCCAGCAGCTTACGTTCCGTGGGCACCGGGGAGCTGTTTTTT
v_gene: TRBV7-2
d_gene: .
j_gene: TRBJ2-2
abundance: many

CDR3aa: CASHRGSGELFF
CDR3nt: TGTGCCAGCCACCGGGGGTCCGGGGAGCTGTTTTTT
v_gene: TRBV6-6
d_gene: .
j_gene: TRBJ2-2
abundance: many